The T cell receptor (beta chain) described here comes from a study of T cell responses to AZD1222 COVID-19 vaccine. This CDR3 is 17 amino acids long. Produced via immunoSEQ multiplex PCR; TCRdb's table is partial and in-frame only. The profile shows about 120,000 clones, 92% of them singletons. This sample comprised peripheral blood, obtained on day 0 of AZD1222 vaccination. The origin of this receptor is an adult in good health. The chain is built from TRBV21-1 and TRBJ2-3. TRBV21-1 is described as a pseudogene. CDR3 in DNA: TGTGCCAGCAGCAAAGCGGGGGGAGGACAGAGCACAGATACGCAGTATTTT. Its protein product is CASSKAGGGQSTDTQYF.